The rows below give T cell receptor beta chains drawn from one sample of a study of naive and memory T cell subsets. A single record per CDR3 protein comes from TCRdb applying MiXCR to the UMI-ligation and nested PCR reads. The data show 120,000 to 150,000 distinct CDR3 sequences, with about 17% seen just once and roughly 0.14% held by the top ten. Sequenced input: naive CD4+ T cells from blood. The origin of the receptors is a human donor in good health. CDR3s include the opening cysteine and the closing phenylalanine or tryptophan. A D gene is named only where the DNA matches it firmly. Rows give clone size only sometimes, using once, few, many, or a class for an expanded clone.

len	d_gene	j_gene	abundance	v_gene	CDR3nt	CDR3aa
16	.	TRBJ2-5	.	TRBV7-2	TGTGCCAGCAGCCTATATCCAGGGTCTATCCAAGAGACCCAGTACTTC	CASSLYPGSIQETQYF
16	.	TRBJ2-7	few	TRBV6-2/TRBV6-3	TGTGCCAGCAGTTACTCTCGACAGCGCCAAACCTACGAGCAGTACTTC	CASSYSRQRQTYEQYF
17	TRBD1	TRBJ2-6	few	TRBV7-9	TGTGCCAGCAGCTTAGGGACAGGGGCCTCTGGGGCCAACGTCCTGACTTTC	CASSLGTGASGANVLTF
14	.	TRBJ1-5	many	TRBV12-3/TRBV12-4	TGTGCCAGCAGCCCAATGGACGGCAATCAGCCCCAGCATTTT	CASSPMDGNQPQHF
12	TRBD1	TRBJ1-2	.	TRBV29-1	TGCAGCGTTGAGGACAGGATCTATGGCTACACCTTC	CSVEDRIYGYTF
15	.	TRBJ2-1	many	TRBV7-9	TGTGCCAGCAGCCAACAGGGATCCCCCTACAATGAGCAGTTCTTC	CASSQQGSPYNEQFF
13	TRBD1	TRBJ1-4	.	TRBV28	TGTGCCACGACAGACAGGGGGCCTGAAAAACTGTTTTTT	CATTDRGPEKLFF
18	TRBD1	TRBJ1-5	.	TRBV15	TGTGCCACCAATCCCGGACAGGGGGTCCTAGATAGCAATCAGCCCCAGCATTTT	CATNPGQGVLDSNQPQHF
13	.	TRBJ1-2	.	TRBV7-2	TGTGCCAGCAGCCGCTCGGGGTACTATGGCTACACCTTC	CASSRSGYYGYTF
15	.	TRBJ2-2	.	TRBV6-5	TGTGCCAGCAGTTATTCTGCGCCCGTAACCGGGGAGCTGTTTTTT	CASSYSAPVTGELFF
16	.	TRBJ2-1	.	TRBV3-1	TGTGCCAGCAACCCGACGGGGGCCAGCTCCTACAATGAGCAGTTCTTC	CASNPTGASSYNEQFF
17	TRBD1	TRBJ2-3	few	TRBV28	TGTGCCAGCAGTTTACCGCGACAGGGCCCAAGCACAGATACGCAGTATTTT	CASSLPRQGPSTDTQYF
12	.	TRBJ1-1	.	TRBV30	TGTGCCTGGAGTTGGGTGGGAGCCCGGGCTTTCTTT	CAWSWVGARAFF
15	TRBD2	TRBJ2-2	few	TRBV10-3	TGTGCCATCAGTGCGGGGAGCGGGAGTACCGGGGAGCTGTTTTTT	CAISAGSGSTGELFF
15	TRBD1	TRBJ1-2	.	TRBV6-5	TGTGCCAGCAGTTCCCCGGGACAGGGAAGCTATGGCTACACCTTC	CASSSPGQGSYGYTF
16	TRBD2	TRBJ2-7	few	TRBV7-2	TGTGCCAGCAGCTTAGCGGGACTAGCGGAAGGGTACGAGCAGTACTTC	CASSLAGLAEGYEQYF
21	TRBD2	TRBJ2-6	.	TRBV18	TGTGCCAGCTCACCCTCGAAACGGACTAGCGGGATGGTAGCTGGGGCCAACGTCCTGACTTTC	CASSPSKRTSGMVAGANVLTF
12	.	TRBJ2-2	.	TRBV25-1	TGTGCCAGCAGGCCTTACGGCGGGGAGCTGTTTTTT	CASRPYGGELFF
13	.	TRBJ1-1	.	TRBV10-1	TGCGCCAGCAGTGAGTCCGGCGACACTGAAGCTTTCTTT	CASSESGDTEAFF
13	.	TRBJ2-7	.	TRBV5-1	TGCGCCAGCAGCTCTCCGGACACCTACGAGCAGTACTTC	CASSSPDTYEQYF
14	.	TRBJ2-1	many	TRBV5-1	TGCGCCAGCAGCTTGTCCGGCGGGTACAATGAGCAGTTCTTC	CASSLSGGYNEQFF
15	.	TRBJ1-1	many	TRBV6-6	TGTGCCAGCAGCCGCAGGGGATCGGGAAACACTGAAGCTTTCTTT	CASSRRGSGNTEAFF
13	.	TRBJ1-1	.	TRBV5-1	TGCGCCAGCAGCTGGCCGGGGGGAACTGAAGCTTTCTTT	CASSWPGGTEAFF
11	.	TRBJ2-1	.	TRBV20-1	TGCAGTGCTAAACGGCACAATGAGCAGTTCTTC	CSAKRHNEQFF
14	.	TRBJ1-2	.	TRBV19	TGTGCCAGTAGTATCTCGGCAGCTAACTATGGCTACACCTTC	CASSISAANYGYTF
15	TRBD2	TRBJ2-7	.	TRBV3-1	TGTGCCAGCAGCCCCCTGACTGTAGCGGGAGTCGAGCAGTACTTC	CASSPLTVAGVEQYF
15	.	TRBJ2-1	few	TRBV7-9	TGTGCCAGCAGCTTAGGACAAAGCCAGCACGGTGAGCAGTTCTTC	CASSLGQSQHGEQFF
16	TRBD2	TRBJ2-1	.	TRBV5-1	TGCGCCAGCAGCTTCGGCGCGGGAGATGGGGACAATGAGCAGTTCTTC	CASSFGAGDGDNEQFF
15	.	TRBJ2-2	few	TRBV19	TGTGCCAGTAGTATAAGAACCGGGGGCACCGGGGAGCTGTTTTTT	CASSIRTGGTGELFF
14	.	TRBJ1-1	.	TRBV5-1	TGCGCCAGCAGCCCAGCCGTTAGGGGCACTGAAGCTTTCTTT	CASSPAVRGTEAFF
15	TRBD2	TRBJ2-7	.	TRBV7-2	TGTGCCAGCAGCTTAGTGGCGGGAGACTCCTACGAGCAGTACTTC	CASSLVAGDSYEQYF
16	.	TRBJ2-6	.	TRBV5-1	TGCGCCAGCAATCTCATGGGGAGCTCTGGGGCCAACGTCCTGACTTTC	CASNLMGSSGANVLTF
16	TRBD2	TRBJ2-3	few	TRBV15	TGTGCCACCAGCAGACCTGGGCGGGAGAAAGGAAATACGCAGTATTTT	CATSRPGREKGNTQYF
16	.	TRBJ2-7	few	TRBV6-5	TGTGCCAGCAGTTACGGGTTTTCGAGCGTCCCCTACGAGCAGTACTTC	CASSYGFSSVPYEQYF
13	.	TRBJ2-1	few	TRBV13	TGTGCCAGCAGGCGTCGGGCGGGCGATGAGCAGTTCTTC	CASRRRAGDEQFF
16	.	TRBJ2-3	few	TRBV5-5	TGTGCCAGCAGCTTGGTGGGGACTTCCCTCACAGATACGCAGTATTTT	CASSLVGTSLTDTQYF
12	.	TRBJ2-7	.	TRBV29-1	TGCAGCGTTCGGGCACAGCCCTACGAGCAGTACTTC	CSVRAQPYEQYF
17	.	TRBJ2-6	many	TRBV12-3/TRBV12-4	TGTGCCAGCAGTCCCGGGACAAGACGCTCTGGGGCCAACGTCCTGACTTTC	CASSPGTRRSGANVLTF
15	TRBD2	TRBJ2-1	few	TRBV5-1	TGCGCCAGCAGCTTACTAGCGGGAGTCTCTAATGAGCAGTTCTTC	CASSLLAGVSNEQFF
15	.	TRBJ1-1	.	TRBV7-9	TGTGCCAGCAGCTTATACGAACTCATGAACACTGAAGCTTTCTTT	CASSLYELMNTEAFF
12	.	TRBJ1-2	.	TRBV24-1	TGTGCCACCAGTGACTACTACTATGGCTACACCTTC	CATSDYYYGYTF
14	TRBD2	TRBJ2-1	few	TRBV5-1	TGCGCCAGCACCCAGACTAGCGGTCACAATGAGCAGTTCTTC	CASTQTSGHNEQFF
16	TRBD1	TRBJ2-1	few	TRBV4-1	TGCGCCAGCAGCCAAGAGGGCGCAGGGGGCAAGGATGAGCAGTTCTTC	CASSQEGAGGKDEQFF
16	.	TRBJ1-6	many	TRBV12-3/TRBV12-4	TGTGCCAGCAGTTCGGACAGTTGGTCCTATAATTCACCCCTCCACTTT	CASSSDSWSYNSPLHF
16	TRBD1	TRBJ1-6	few	TRBV6-5	TGTGCCAGCAGCCGCGGACAGGGATCCTATAATTCACCCCTCCACTTT	CASSRGQGSYNSPLHF
14	.	TRBJ1-6	few	TRBV12-3/TRBV12-4	TGTGCCAGCAGTGCCGGGAACTTAAATTCACCCCTCCACTTT	CASSAGNLNSPLHF
15	.	TRBJ2-7	.	TRBV5-4	TGTGCCAGCAGCTCGCGTGGCAGGAGCTCCTACGAGCAGTACTTC	CASSSRGRSSYEQYF
14	.	TRBJ1-1	.	TRBV6-5	TGTGCCAGCAGCGGGGTGGCGTCGAGGACTGAAGCTTTCTTT	CASSGVASRTEAFF
14	TRBD1	TRBJ1-5	.	TRBV28	TGTGCCAGCAGCATAGACAGGGAAGATCAGCCCCAGCATTTT	CASSIDREDQPQHF
14	TRBD1	TRBJ1-1	.	TRBV5-1	TGCGCCAGCAGCTTAGGACAGGGGTGGACTGAAGCTTTCTTT	CASSLGQGWTEAFF